Listed below are T cell receptor beta chains from one sample, sequenced in a study of blood T cell repertoires in COVID-19. Libraries were prepared by immunoSEQ multiplex PCR; TCRdb keeps only in-frame clonotypes and omits some of them. The sample includes some 35,000 clones, 70% to 80% of them seen just once. Source material: peripheral blood. These receptor sequences come from an elderly man with acute or convalescent COVID-19. CDR3s include the opening cysteine and the closing phenylalanine or tryptophan. D genes are given only for firm matches. Clone size is shown for a subset of rows, as once, few, many or a class of expanded clone.

abundance	d_gene	v_gene	j_gene	CDR3aa	CDR3nt
-	TRBD2	TRBV6-4	TRBJ2-1	CASSFIAGEYNEQFF	TGTGCCAGCAGTTTTATAGCGGGGGAGTACAATGAGCAGTTCTTC
-	-	TRBV5-1	TRBJ2-7	CASSPEGRASGEQYF	TGCGCCAGCAGCCCGGAGGGCAGGGCCTCAGGCGAGCAGTACTTC
-	-	TRBV5-6	TRBJ1-1	CASSRREGGIQNTEAFF	TGTGCCAGCAGCCGTCGGGAGGGTGGGATCCAGAACACTGAAGCTTTCTTT
-	TRBD1	TRBV12-5	TRBJ1-2	CASGLDRTGVYGYTF	TGTGCTAGTGGTTTGGACAGGACAGGGGTCTATGGCTACACCTTC
-	-	TRBV9	TRBJ2-2	CASSVGLSAGELFF	TGTGCCAGCAGCGTAGGACTATCGGCCGGGGAGCTGTTTTTT
-	-	TRBV4-2	TRBJ1-1	CASSQGSWEGLPEAFF	TGTGCCAGCAGCCAGGGTTCTTGGGAGGGGCTGCCTGAAGCTTTCTTT
-	TRBD2	TRBV27	TRBJ2-5	CASSPGGARGIGQYF	TGTGCCAGCAGTCCGGGGGGGGCCCGGGGAATAGGCCAGTACTTC
-	-	TRBV4-1	TRBJ2-7	CASSQEADEQYF	TGCGCCAGCAGCCAAGAAGCGGACGAGCAGTACTTC
once	-	TRBV14	TRBJ1-1	CASSLPGMNTEAFF	TGTGCCAGCAGCCTCCCGGGGATGAACACTGAAGCTTTCTTT
-	-	TRBV5-1	TRBJ2-1	CASSSGTYNEQFF	TGCGCCAGCAGCTCCGGGACCTACAATGAGCAGTTCTTC
-	-	TRBV7-2	TRBJ2-2	CASRLTGELFF	TGTGCCAGCCGTCTCACCGGGGAGCTGTTTTTT
-	-	TRBV5-8	TRBJ1-2	CASSLGTRAHGYTF	TGTGCCAGCAGCTTGGGGACAAGGGCCCATGGCTACACCTTC
-	-	TRBV5-8	TRBJ1-2	CASSLFGAGYTF	TGTGCCAGCAGCTTGTTTGGAGCAGGCTACACCTTC
-	TRBD1	TRBV5-1	TRBJ2-7	CASSLDPTGAEQYF	TGCGCCAGCAGCTTGGATCCCACAGGGGCCGAGCAGTACTTC
-	-	TRBV4-1	TRBJ1-5	CASSQAGQAGNQPQHF	TGCGCCAGCAGCCAAGCAGGACAAGCAGGCAATCAGCCCCAGCATTTT
-	TRBD2	TRBV4-3	TRBJ2-3	CASRASGTDTQYF	TGCGCCAGCAGGGCTAGCGGTACAGATACGCAGTATTTT
-	-	TRBV5-1	TRBJ2-3	CASYSDRHTDTQYF	TGCGCCAGTTATTCGGACAGACACACAGATACGCAGTATTTT
-	TRBD2	TRBV4-2	TRBJ2-7	CASSPKTSESSYEQYF	TGTGCCAGCAGCCCGAAGACTAGCGAAAGCTCCTACGAGCAGTACTTC
-	TRBD2	TRBV28	TRBJ2-7	CASSPSGRASYEQYF	TGTGCCAGCAGCCCCAGCGGGAGGGCCTCATACGAGCAGTACTTC
-	TRBD1	TRBV11-2	TRBJ2-3	CASSYTGGSTDTQYF	TGTGCCAGCAGCTACACAGGGGGGAGCACAGATACGCAGTATTTT
-	TRBD1	TRBV7-8	TRBJ1-1	CASSFQGDLTPAFF	TGTGCCAGCAGCTTTCAGGGGGACTTGACGCCAGCTTTCTTT
-	TRBD1	TRBV4-1	TRBJ2-7	CASSQGGQGLSYEQYF	TGCGCCAGCAGCCAAGGGGGACAGGGGCTCTCCTACGAGCAGTACTTC
medium-sized	TRBD1	TRBV2	TRBJ1-5	CASGQVGQPQHF	TGTGCCAGCGGACAGGTTGGTCAGCCCCAGCATTTT
once	-	TRBV15	TRBJ2-5	CATSRDRSGQETQYF	TGTGCCACCAGCAGAGATCGGAGCGGCCAAGAGACCCAGTACTTC
-	-	TRBV11-2	TRBJ2-7	CASSLRGLLEQYF	TGTGCCAGCAGCTTACGGGGGTTGCTCGAGCAGTACTTC
-	TRBD1	TRBV6-1	TRBJ2-3	CASSGTGTGGANTQYF	TGTGCCAGCAGTGGAACCGGGACAGGGGGCGCAAATACGCAGTATTTT
-	-	TRBV3-1/TRBV3-2	TRBJ2-5	CASSQEGLEEETQYF	TGTGCCAGCAGCCAAGAGGGGCTAGAAGAGGAGACCCAGTACTTC
-	-	TRBV6-5	TRBJ1-2	CASKSREWNYGYTF	TGTGCCAGCAAGTCAAGGGAGTGGAACTATGGCTACACCTTC
-	TRBD1	TRBV29-1	TRBJ1-5	CSSPGQGKLNGQPQHF	TGCAGCTCCCCGGGACAGGGGAAACTGAATGGGCAGCCCCAGCATTTT
-	-	TRBV4-2	TRBJ2-3	CASSQGRRAGTDTQYF	TGTGCCAGCAGCCAAGGACGGAGGGCCGGGACAGATACGCAGTATTTT
-	-	TRBV30	TRBJ1-1	CAWSGDSNTEAFF	TGTGCCTGGAGTGGAGATTCGAACACTGAAGCTTTCTTT
-	TRBD1	TRBV27	TRBJ1-2	CAIGGFSRGYTF	TGTGCCATAGGGGGCTTTTCGCGAGGCTACACCTTC
-	-	TRBV30	TRBJ1-1	CAWNRGGGTEAFF	TGTGCCTGGAATAGGGGCGGAGGGACTGAAGCTTTCTTT
-	TRBD2	TRBV28	TRBJ2-5	CASSLWKTGTSGEETQYF	TGTGCCAGCAGTTTGTGGAAAACCGGGACTAGCGGGGAAGAGACCCAGTACTTC
-	TRBD1	TRBV6-2/TRBV6-3	TRBJ1-1	CASSQGDNTEAFF	TGTGCCAGCAGTCAGGGGGACAACACTGAAGCTTTCTTT
-	-	TRBV30	TRBJ1-1	CAWSMGPLGAFF	TGTGCCTGGAGTATGGGCCCCCTCGGAGCTTTCTTT